Presented here are 28 T cell receptor beta chains from one specimen sequenced in a study of patients and donors after allogeneic stem cell transplantation (TCRdb year 2020). Library method: RT-PCR. TCRdb shows the sequencer as NextSeq 550. The raw public data were reprocessed by TCRdb itself: fastp quality trimming at Q25, MiXCR clonotype calling, in-frame beta chains only. Records with the same CDR3 protein are collapsed into one entry carrying the most frequent genes and DNA. The sample yields roughly 960,000 distinct CDR3 sequences; approximately 18% were counted once. Of the sample, roughly 6.4% is held by the ten largest clones. The sample was blood, either unsorted or a sorted T cell fraction (not recorded which). All receptors derive from a human donor who was either an allogeneic HSCT recipient or a stem cell or donor lymphocyte infusion donor (not recorded which). It is not recorded whose cells these are; they may come from a transplant donor.

The rearrangement links TRBV5-6 to TRBJ2-1; TRBD1 aligns across 9 bases. There are 11 residues in the CDR3. Germline loops: CDR1 SGHDT, CDR2 YYEEEE. Trimming took 3 bases from V and 14 from J; bases not matched to a gene: 3. The CDR3 DNA reads TGTGCCAGCAGCTCCGACAGGGGGGAGTTCTTC. Amino acids: CASSSDRGEFF.

In its sample, this clonotype was seen a few times. The chain uses TRBV29-1 and TRBJ2-3; D is perhaps TRBD1 or TRBD2 (5 bases each). Germline loops: CDR1 SQVTM, CDR2 ANQGSEA. This CDR3 has 11 amino acids. V was pared by 4 bases and J by 8 bases, with 10 bases between. The CDR3 spells CSVVRDGTQYF. The CDR3, as DNA: TGCAGCGTTGTGAGGGACGGTACGCAGTATTTT.

The DNA for the CDR3 is TGTGCCAGCAGCTTCCGCCGCAAGCGGGGGGTGGGAGAGACCCAGTACTTC. It is translated as CASSFRRKRGVGETQYF. The chain couples TRBV7-2 to TRBJ2-5; 9 bases are a match to TRBD2. The germline gives CDR1 SGHTA, CDR2 FQGNSA. With 3 bases clipped from V and 4 bases from J, the junction kept 12 bases outside the gene matches. The CDR3 runs to 17 residues.

This clonotype appeared many times. The chain joins TRBV29-1 to TRBJ1-1; D is undetermined. This CDR3 spans 11 amino acids. The germline gives CDR1 SQVTM, CDR2 ANQGSEA. Trimming shortened V by 5 bases and J by 2 bases, and 6 bases separated the two germline ends. Written as DNA, the CDR3 is TGCAGCGTTCCGGGTAACACTGAAGCTTTCTTT. Protein product: CSVPGNTEAFF.

The chain couples TRBV24-1 to TRBJ2-1; 13 positions agree with TRBD2. The junction had 5 bases not matched to a gene; V was cut back by 4 bases and J by 9 bases. The CDR3 length is 15 residues. Germline CDR1 KGHDR, CDR2 SFDVKD. CDR3 region: CATSDLGTSGTEQFF. In nucleotides, the CDR3 is TGTGCCACCAGTGACCTCGGGACTAGCGGGACTGAGCAGTTCTTC.

The rearrangement links TRBV7-9 to TRBJ1-2; D is undetermined. The CDR3 consists of 14 residues. The germline gives CDR1 SEHNR, CDR2 FQNEAQ (reference sequence). V was cut by 4 bases and J by 2 bases, with 11 bases left in between. CDR3 DNA: TGTGCCAGCAGCTCCGACAAGAAGAACTATGGCTACACCTTC. Its translation is CASSSDKKNYGYTF.

The V call is TRBV5-6, the J call TRBJ2-1, with a tentative D call TRBD2 (6 bases). Deletions cut 0 bases from V and 9 bases from J, with 10 bases between. Germline V lookup: CDR1 SGHDT, CDR2 YYEEEE. CDR3 length equals 13 residues. Here the CDR3 DNA reads TGTGCCAGCAGCTTGGCCAACGGGGGTGAGCAGTTCTTC. It yields the protein CASSLANGGEQFF.

This clonotype occurred a few times. The chain couples TRBV20-1 to TRBJ2-7; no clear D gene. From germline, CDR1 is DFQATT and CDR2 SNEGSKA (reference sequence). The V end was cut by 5 bases, the J end by 0 bases, with 8 bases between. The CDR3 spans 12 residues. CDR3 residues: CSADSRSYEQYF. The CDR3 region has the DNA TGCAGTGCTGACTCACGCTCCTACGAGCAGTACTTC.

The gene calls are TRBV7-2 and TRBJ2-1; 8 bases align to TRBD1. The CDR3 totals 17 residues. The V gene end was trimmed by 5 bases and the J gene end by 3 bases; junction bases not matched to a gene: 12. Germline CDR1 reads SGHTA; CDR2 reads FQGNSA. The CDR3 DNA is TGTGCCAGCAGCCCTCGGAGCAGGGGGACAGGCTACAATGAGCAGTTCTTC. Translated: CASSPRSRGTGYNEQFF.

This clonotype has more than one count but fewer than ten. The J gene is TRBJ1-2, the V gene TRBV7-9; D might be TRBD1 (5 bases). Deletions cut 5 bases from V and 4 bases from J, with 14 bases between. Germline V gene sequence: CDR1 SEHNR, CDR2 FQNEAQ (reference sequence). CDR3 size: 14 residues. The CDR3 loop reads CASSPRQGPYGYTF. The DNA of the CDR3 is TGTGCCAGCAGCCCTAGGCAGGGCCCCTATGGCTACACCTTC.

This clonotype has ten or more counts. CDR3 bases: TGCAGCCCTTCGGGACAGCTGAGCTCCTACAATGAGCAGTTCTTC. It encodes CSPSGQLSSYNEQFF. The chain has TRBV29-1 and TRBJ2-1, with 7 bases matching TRBD1. From germline, CDR1 is SQVTM and CDR2 ANQGSEA. The J segment lost 0 bases and the V segment lost 8 bases, leaving 10 bases of the junction unmatched. The CDR3 covers 15 residues.

This clonotype was observed a handful of times. V gene TRBV27 combines with J gene TRBJ2-3; D ambiguous. The V gene lost 6 bases and the J gene lost 6 bases, with 10 bases spanning the gap. Germline CDR1 and CDR2: MNHEY and SMNVEV (reference sequence). The CDR3 length is 12 residues. The CDR3 reads CASSNQQDTQYF. The DNA of the CDR3 is TGTGCCAGCAGCAACCAACAGGATACGCAGTATTTT.

This chain joins TRBV20-1 and TRBJ2-1, with TRBD2 identical over 8 bases. Germline V gives CDR1 DFQATT, CDR2 SNEGSKA (reference sequence). V trimming: 3 bases; J trimming: 6 bases; junction bases outside the gene matches: 4. The CDR3 spans 13 residues. CDR3 DNA sequence: TGCAGTGCTAGCGGGGGGGCGCTCAATGAGCAGTTCTTC. Encoded protein: CSASGGALNEQFF.

Only a few counts were recorded for this clonotype. The rearrangement links TRBV5-1 to TRBJ2-6; D is tentatively TRBD1 or TRBD2 (6 bases each). The germline V gene has CDR1 SGHRS and CDR2 YFSETQ. CDR3 size: 20 residues. Trimming cost V 1 base and J 0 bases, with 20 bases left between them. CDR3 bases: TGCGCCAGCAGCTTGTATGGCCAAGGGGGGTCCCTCTCTGGGGCCAACGTCCTGACTTTC. It yields the protein CASSLYGQGGSLSGANVLTF.

This clonotype turned up a few times. The V call is TRBV2, the J call TRBJ2-1; D ambiguous. This CDR3 contains 15 residues. CDR1 is SNHLY and CDR2 is FYNNEI in the germline V gene. V gave up 4 bases and J gave up 0 bases, with 10 bases separating them. The chain's CDR3 is CASSVDRSSYNEQFF. The CDR3 DNA follows: TGTGCCAGCAGTGTTGACCGGAGCTCCTACAATGAGCAGTTCTTC.

The J gene is TRBJ2-1, the V gene TRBV11-2; 12 positions match TRBD2. The trim removed 4 bases at V and 1 base at J, leaving 8 bases unmatched. CDR1 and CDR2 from the germline V gene are SGHAT and FQNNGV. CDR3 length: 18 residues. CDR3 protein: CASSSLAGGSVSYNEQFF. In DNA form, the CDR3 reads TGTGCCAGCAGCTCACTAGCGGGGGGTTCGGTGTCCTACAATGAGCAGTTCTTC.

This clonotype was counted ten times or more. The CDR3 loop is CASSSRTSVGGDTQYF. In DNA form, the CDR3 reads TGTGCCAGCAGTTCCCGGACTAGCGTGGGGGGTGATACGCAGTATTTT. The gene calls are TRBV6-5 and TRBJ2-3; 9 bases fit TRBD2. Trimming removed 4 bases from V and 6 bases from J; junction bases left unmatched: 11. Germline lookup yields CDR1 MNHEY and CDR2 SVGAGI. This CDR3 has 16 residues.

This chain uses TRBV7-3 with TRBJ2-3, with TRBD2 identical over 7 bases. From germline, CDR1 is SGHTA and CDR2 FQGTGA. V shed 5 bases, J shed 0 bases, and the junction held 5 bases outside the gene matches. The CDR3 sequence is 15 residues long. In DNA form, the CDR3 reads TGTGCCAGCAGCAAACTAGCGTCTAGCACAGATACGCAGTATTTT. Protein sequence: CASSKLASSTDTQYF.

This clonotype was seen a handful of times. The chain couples TRBV5-6 to TRBJ1-1, with 7 bases matching TRBD1. This CDR3 has 15 residues. Germline V gene sequence: CDR1 SGHDT, CDR2 YYEEEE. The trim removed 0 bases at V and 5 bases at J, leaving 7 bases unmatched. The CDR3 DNA reads TGTGCCAGCAGCTTGGGGCGACAGGGTAAAACTGAAGCTTTCTTT. As protein: CASSLGRQGKTEAFF.

This clonotype has only a few counts. CDR3 sequence reads: CASSSDRVQVYGYTF. CDR3 bases: TGTGCCAGCAGTTCCGACAGGGTGCAGGTCTATGGCTACACCTTC. This chain joins TRBV27 and TRBJ1-2; 7 bases fit TRBD1. V shed 4 bases and J 4 bases; nucleotides not matched to a gene: 9. Germline V lookup: CDR1 MNHEY, CDR2 SMNVEV (reference sequence). CDR3 length: 15 residues.

This clonotype has more than one count but fewer than ten. This chain uses TRBV12-3 or TRBV12-4 with TRBJ1-4, with D possibly being TRBD1 (6 bases). The CDR3 has 14 residues. V lost 6 bases, J lost 8 bases, and 16 bases lay in between. The CDR3 spells CASSRTGIREKLFF. The CDR3 bases are TGTGCCAGCAGCCGAACAGGGATTAGGGAAAAACTGTTTTTT.

The sample holds many counts of this clonotype. This chain connects TRBV30 to TRBJ1-5; TRBD1 matches at 8 bases. V dropped 5 bases and J dropped 0; count of bases not matched to a gene: 6. This CDR3 has 15 residues. The germline V gene has CDR1 GTSNPN and CDR2 SVGIG (reference sequence). DNA of the CDR3: TGTGCCTGGGGGACAGGAGCTCCTAGCAATCAGCCCCAGCATTTT. Translating it yields CAWGTGAPSNQPQHF.

At least ten counts were recorded for this clonotype. The junction departs from germline at one end; a sequencing error may be responsible. J is TRBJ2-5 and V is TRBV4-1, with TRBD2 matching over 9 bases. Germline loops: CDR1 MGHRA, CDR2 YSYEKL. The CDR3 has 14 amino acids. The DNA of the CDR3 is TGCGCCAGCAGACAAGGGACTAGCAAAGAGACCCAGTACTTC. Protein sequence: CASRQGTSKETQYF.

This clonotype was counted between two and nine times. The chain employs TRBV12-3 or TRBV12-4 and TRBJ2-1; D is tentatively TRBD1 or TRBD2 (6 bases each). The CDR3 consists of 16 residues. V lost 7 bases and J lost 10, with 26 bases in between. For the CDR3, the DNA is TGTGCCAGCACCCCGAAGCCCGGGGGCAGCATAGGGGAGCAGTTCTTC. Protein product: CASTPKPGGSIGEQFF.

This clonotype was seen at least ten times. The rearrangement uses TRBV12-3 or TRBV12-4 and TRBJ2-3, with 9 bases that match TRBD1. The CDR3 length is 15 residues. Trimming took 6 bases from V and 5 from J; bases not matched to a gene: 9. The CDR3 protein is CASRSTTGGGDTQYF. The CDR3 DNA is TGTGCCAGCAGGTCCACGACAGGGGGAGGAGATACGCAGTATTTT.

This rearrangement joins TRBV9 to TRBJ2-7; tentative D call: TRBD1 (5 bases). The CDR3 extends over 14 amino acids. Germline lookup yields CDR1 SGDLS and CDR2 YYNGEE. The ends were cut back, 0 bases at V and 2 bases at J, with 9 bases in the middle. The CDR3 sequence is CASSVDMGPYEQYF. The CDR3 nucleotides are TGTGCCAGCAGCGTAGACATGGGGCCCTACGAGCAGTACTTC.

This clonotype came up a few times. CDR3 DNA: TGTGCCAGCAGTTACTCGCAGGGTAGCACAGATACGCAGTATTTT. Its protein product is CASSYSQGSTDTQYF. The gene calls are TRBV6-5 and TRBJ2-3; possibly TRBD1 for D (5 bases). Trimming removed 0 bases at V and 0 bases at J, with 7 bases between. Germline CDR1 reads MNHEY; CDR2 reads SVGAGI. The CDR3 sequence is 15 residues long.

The chain carries TRBV25-1 and TRBJ2-7; the D gene is possibly TRBD2 (5 bases). V was pared by 3 bases and J by 2 bases, with 17 bases between. The germline V gene encodes CDR1 MGHDK and CDR2 SYGVNS. This CDR3 has 16 amino acids. The CDR3 spells CASSDGRGNSPYEQYF. The CDR3 DNA follows: TGTGCCAGCAGTGATGGTCGGGGTAATAGTCCCTACGAGCAGTACTTC.